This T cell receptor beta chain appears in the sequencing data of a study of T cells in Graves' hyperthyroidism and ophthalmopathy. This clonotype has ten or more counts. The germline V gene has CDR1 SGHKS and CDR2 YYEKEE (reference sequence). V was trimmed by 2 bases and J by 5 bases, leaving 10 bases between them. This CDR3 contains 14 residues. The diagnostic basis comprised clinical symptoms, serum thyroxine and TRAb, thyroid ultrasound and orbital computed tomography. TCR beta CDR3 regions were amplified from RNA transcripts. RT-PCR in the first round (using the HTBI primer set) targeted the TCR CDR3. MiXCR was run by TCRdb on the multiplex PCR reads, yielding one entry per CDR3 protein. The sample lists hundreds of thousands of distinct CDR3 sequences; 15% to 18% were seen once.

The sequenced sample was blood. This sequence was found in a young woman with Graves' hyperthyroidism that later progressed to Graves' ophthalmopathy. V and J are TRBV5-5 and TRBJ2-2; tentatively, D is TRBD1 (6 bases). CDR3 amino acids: CASSLGQLTGELFF. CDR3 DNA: TGTGCCAGCAGCTTAGGACAGCTAACCGGGGAGCTGTTTTTT.